This TCR beta chain was captured by sequencing in a study of blood T cell repertoires in COVID-19. Whole-study context: Samples taken during acute and convalescent COVID-19 were collected in the United States, Italy and Spain. T cells, B-cell-depleted T cells, or PBMCs supplied cDNA or gDNA.

In the original workflow: Amplification from reference gene primers served as the basis for estimated nucleated cell counts. Clones were sequenced by immunoSEQ multiplex PCR, and TCRdb holds only the in-frame ones, with some missing. V and J calls and clone size follow that table, whereas D and trimming were derived from the DNA. Of roughly 30,000 clones listed, 89% are singletons. Trimming at V came to 6 bases and at J to 6 bases, leaving 8 bases not matched to a gene. Per germline, CDR1 MGHDK and CDR2 SYGVNS. The CDR3 length is 14 residues. The chain links TRBV25-1 to TRBJ1-1; 9 nucleotides match TRBD1. Sample: peripheral blood. This TCR came from a human donor in a cohort sampled during active COVID-19. DNA of the CDR3: TGTGCCAGCAGCTACAGGGGGCAAGGAGCTGAAGCTTTCTTT. Its protein product is CASSYRGQGAEAFF.